This T cell receptor beta chain was retrieved from a study of T cells in localized non-small cell lung cancer (dated by TCRdb to 2019 to 2021). Notes on the research overall: T cell repertoires of 236 early-stage NSCLC patients were analyzed, with tumors being compared against uninvolved tumor-adjacent lungs. The mean age of the NSCLC patients was 60 to 85 years, with about 120 men and over 100 women. The cohort was made up of 200 to 250 treatment-naive NSCLC patients whose localized lung tumors had been resected.

At diagnosis, peripheral blood, uninvolved tumor-adjacent lung and tumor were collected and were preserved as a mix of fresh-frozen and FFPE material. Blood samples were analyzed as peripheral blood mononuclear cells for TCR repertoire profiling. Notes on this clone: This clone's antigen is unknown. Qualities for individual bases were not recorded, and no much larger clone is one base off.

The germline V gene (reference sequence) specifies SGHNT as CDR1 and YYREEE as CDR2. Measured from the cysteine to the phenylalanine, the CDR3 is 16 residues long. This entry keeps only the CDR3 DNA: 48 bases, framed from base 1. Cut back by 2 bases and 5 bases, the V and J ends lie 17 bases apart. TCR beta CDR3 regions were sequenced from DNA using the immunoSEQ Assay. In the original analysis: T cell density was computed as TCR beta template counts normalized to usable DNA estimated by amplifying housekeeping genes. Richness was estimated using the preseqR package, with extrapolation to 400,000 templates for PBMC samples and to 120,000 templates for tissue samples. Clonality was calculated as one minus Pielou's evenness. To identify tissue-enriched TCRs, differential abundance testing was run on productive amino-acid clonotypes with a minimum total count of 5 and an alpha of 0.1. The Jaccard Index and the Morisita Overlap Index were used to measure repertoire overlap between compartments. GLIPH grouped TCR beta CDR3s together with public tetramer-defined viral CDR3s, and a viral motif had to include at least three viral sequences and also show V-gene enrichment. As stored in TCRdb, this immuneACCESS dataset retains in-frame rearrangements with V and J assigned. A fraction of the clones does not appear; measured against another copy, unresolved V genes explain less than half of the discrepancy, and the remainder lacks a known reason. The DNA was the basis for D and trimming; V, J and clone size are from that table. Recorded for this sample are 130,000 or so clones; about 90% of them occurred a single time. The top ten constitute around 1.5% of the sample.

Study-wide conclusions, independent of this receptor: Higher T cell density in blood was associated with longer overall survival, whereas higher clonality in adjacent lung was associated with shorter survival. Uninvolved tumor-adjacent lung showed the highest T cell clonality, higher than tumor, which suggests more focused antigenic responses in the uninvolved tumor-adjacent lung. Because multi-region tumor sequencing was not done, intratumor heterogeneity could not be ruled out. A median of roughly 60 of the top 100 tumor clones turned up in the paired uninvolved adjacent lung, and 25 to 30 of those clones also ranked among the top 100 of that same adjacent lung. Because the study design was exploratory, TCR variables were selected using unadjusted p-values without false-discovery rate correction.

This TCR derives from a female donor aged 60 or older with stage I lung adenocarcinoma. The V gene is TRBV5-4 and the J gene is TRBJ2-1; the D gene assignment is ambiguous. The sample consisted of peripheral blood, taken before any cancer treatment. The nucleotides are TGTGCCAGCAGCTTTGGCGGCCAACGGCGCAACAATGAGCAGTTCTTC. Its amino acids are CASSFGGQRRNNEQFF.